Sequencing of this T cell receptor beta chain was carried out in a study of siplizumab effects on memory and regulatory T cells. Concerning this clone: Its antigen remains unidentified.

Method: immunoSEQ multiplex PCR; TCRdb's copy keeps in-frame clones and lacks some. The table shows about 100,000 clones, with approximately 91% occurring only once. Points from the study as a whole: Controls had about 29% Treg-derived mappable alloreactive CD4+ clones on average, versus around 62% with siplizumab. In unstimulated cells, naive T cells appeared more diverse than memory T cells and seemed major alloresponse contributors.

This CDR3 has 12 amino acids. Germline V gives CDR1 SQVTM, CDR2 ANQGSEA. V lost 4 bases and J lost 6; bases outside the gene matches: 5. V and J are TRBV29-1 and TRBJ2-7, with 8 bases fitting TRBD1. The clonotype comes from a human donor in good health. Sequencing was performed on non-Treg CD4+ T cells sorted from blood. CDR3 region: CSVGQGAVEQYF. DNA for the CDR3: TGCAGCGTTGGCCAGGGGGCCGTCGAGCAGTACTTC.